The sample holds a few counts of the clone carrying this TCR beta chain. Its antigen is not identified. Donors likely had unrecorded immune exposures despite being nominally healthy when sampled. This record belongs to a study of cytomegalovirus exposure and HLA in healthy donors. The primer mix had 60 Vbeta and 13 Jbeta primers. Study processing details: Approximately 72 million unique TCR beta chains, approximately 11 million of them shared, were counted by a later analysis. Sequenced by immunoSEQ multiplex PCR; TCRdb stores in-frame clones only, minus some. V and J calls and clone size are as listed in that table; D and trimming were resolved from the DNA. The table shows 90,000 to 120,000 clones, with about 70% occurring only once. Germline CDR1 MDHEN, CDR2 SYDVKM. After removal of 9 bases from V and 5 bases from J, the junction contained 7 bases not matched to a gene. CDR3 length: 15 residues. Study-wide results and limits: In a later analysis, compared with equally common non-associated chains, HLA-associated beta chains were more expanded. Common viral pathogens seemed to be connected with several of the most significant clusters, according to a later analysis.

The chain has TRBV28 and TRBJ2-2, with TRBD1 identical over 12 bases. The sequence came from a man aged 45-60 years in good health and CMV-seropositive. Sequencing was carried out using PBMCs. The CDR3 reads CASFRDRGHTGELFF. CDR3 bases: TGTGCCAGTTTCCGGGACAGGGGGCATACCGGGGAGCTGTTTTTT. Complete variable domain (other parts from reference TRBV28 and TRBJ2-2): DVKVTQSSRYLVKRTGEKVFLECVQDMDHENMFWYRQDPGLGLRLIYFSYDVKMKEKGDIPEGYSVSREKKERFSLILESASTNQTSMYLCASFRDRGHTGELFFGEGSRLTVL.